The rows below give T cell receptor beta chains drawn from one sample of a study of blood T cell repertoires in COVID-19. Sequenced by immunoSEQ multiplex PCR; TCRdb stores in-frame clones only, minus some. The sample contains 150,000 or so clones, over 65% of which appear only once. The sample was PBMCs or T cells enriched from blood (not recorded which). These receptors came from a woman aged 50 to 60 who had recovered from COVID-19. CDR3s leave out the opening cysteine and the closing phenylalanine or tryptophan. Fields, in order: V gene, CDR3 length, J gene, CDR3 protein.

TRBV11-2	10	TRBJ1-2	ASSLLFGGYT
TRBV7-2	14	TRBJ2-1	ASSGPGLAGGNEQF
TRBV7-2	13	TRBJ2-6	ASSPHPRGANVLT
TRBV28	12	TRBJ1-2	ASSLSGLSYGYT
TRBV19	12	TRBJ1-2	ASSINRGPYGYT
TRBV3-1/TRBV3-2	13	TRBJ1-6	ASSQEDRANSPLH
TRBV19	13	TRBJ1-1	ASSAFLGGSTEAF
TRBV28	15	TRBJ1-5	ASNSGTGNSRGQPQH
TRBV3-1/TRBV3-2	11	TRBJ1-1	ASSHLGGTGAF
TRBV30	11	TRBJ1-1	AARRSSDTEAF
TRBV28	11	TRBJ1-6	ASSNRAGSPLH
TRBV29-1	10	TRBJ2-5	STLGAEETQY
TRBV4-1	12	TRBJ1-1	ASSQDRDRLLTF
TRBV5-1	17	TRBJ1-5	ASSLEGTGGAGSNQPQH
TRBV30	9	TRBJ1-2	ACGLEVGYT
TRBV19	12	TRBJ1-3	ASSSDRGRNTIY
TRBV5-1	14	TRBJ1-2	ASSSEYSRGNYGYT
TRBV7-6	17	TRBJ2-2	ASSGRLAGEPTNTGELF
TRBV28	11	TRBJ1-1	ASTLGGQVEAF
TRBV7-3	12	TRBJ1-2	ASSLDGDYYGYT
TRBV19	13	TRBJ1-1	ASSIKNRIYTEAF
TRBV30	15	TRBJ2-2	AWRPVAGRPLPGELF
TRBV4-3	14	TRBJ1-5	ASSQDVGAINQPQH
TRBV15	16	TRBJ1-4	ATSRGPQYRGPNEKLF
TRBV11-3	15	TRBJ2-1	ASSFEAQGSSYNEQF
TRBV21-1	14	TRBJ1-3	ASSRDRVSSGNTIY
TRBV5-6	12	TRBJ1-2	ASSLPRDRGGYT
TRBV19	14	TRBJ2-1	ASSMSSGSSYNEQF
TRBV12-3/TRBV12-4	10	TRBJ1-1	ASSSNNLEAF
TRBV30	13	TRBJ1-5	AWSRPPGGNQPQH
TRBV11-2	12	TRBJ2-4	ASSVGAGSPSVN
TRBV2	10	TRBJ2-5	ALREGGETQY